The next 12 T cell receptor beta chains were all read from a single sample in a study of cytomegalovirus exposure and HLA in healthy donors. Both 60 Vbeta primers and 13 Jbeta primers went into the PCR. The protocol was immunoSEQ multiplex PCR, while the TCRdb copy is restricted to in-frame clones and leaves out a portion. This listing includes 35,000 to 50,000 clones. The sequencing input was PBMCs. These TCRs come from a woman under 40 in good health and CMV-seropositive.

V gene TRBV5-1 combines with J gene TRBJ1-5, with TRBD1 identical over 11 bases. This CDR3 is built from 16 residues. Per germline, CDR1 SGHRS and CDR2 YFSETQ. The V gene end was trimmed by 4 bases and the J gene end by 3 bases; junction bases not matched to a gene: 6. Here the CDR3 reads CASSLGTGGSNQPQHF. The CDR3 DNA reads as TGCGCCAGCAGCCTAGGGACAGGGGGTTCCAATCAGCCCCAGCATTTT.

The chain employs TRBV19 and TRBJ1-2, with TRBD1 matching 9 bases. Unmatched junction bases numbered 11, after V lost 7 bases and J lost 8 bases. The germline CDR1 and CDR2 sequences are LNHDA and SQIVND (reference sequence). This CDR3 comprises 14 residues. As DNA, the CDR3 is TGTGCCAGTATCTCGGGACAGGGTAGTCACGGCTACACCTTC. Translation gives CASISGQGSHGYTF.

The chain uses TRBV5-1 and TRBJ2-7, with TRBD1 identical over 7 bases. The CDR3 totals 15 residues. The V segment lost 0 bases and the J segment 4 bases; nucleotides outside the gene matches: 7. The germline CDR1 and CDR2 sequences are SGHRS and YFSETQ. CDR3 DNA sequence: TGCGCCAGCAGCTTGGACGTGACAGGGATTTACGAGCAGTACTTC. Translated, it gives CASSLDVTGIYEQYF.

The chain is built from TRBV6-5 and TRBJ2-7; the match to TRBD1 covers 11 bases. CDR3 length equals 15 residues. The ends lost 6 bases at V and 1 base at J; junction bases unmatched: 5. Looked up from germline, CDR1 is MNHEY and CDR2 is SVGAGI. CDR3 amino acids: CASSPRDRGSYEQYF. CDR3 bases: TGTGCCAGCAGCCCCAGGGACAGGGGGTCCTACGAGCAGTACTTC.

J is TRBJ1-3 and V is TRBV28, with 7 positions matching TRBD1. V lost 6 bases and J lost 2; bases outside the gene matches: 10. The CDR3 sequence is 16 residues long. Germline V gene lookup returns CDR1 MDHEN and CDR2 SYDVKM. Written as DNA, the CDR3 is TGTGCCAGCAGCCCGTCGGACAGGTACGCTGGAAACACCATATATTTT. Translated, it gives CASSPSDRYAGNTIYF.

CDR3 amino acids: CAWSGGQQETQYF. The CDR3, as DNA: TGTGCCTGGAGTGGTGGACAGCAAGAGACCCAGTACTTC. V usage is TRBV30 and J usage is TRBJ2-5, with a weak D call TRBD1 (6 bases). Germline V gene data show CDR1 as GTSNPN and CDR2 as SVGIG (reference sequence). The CDR3 is 13 amino acids. V lost 1 base and J 2 bases, leaving 8 bases between the germline ends.

This rearrangement joins TRBV2 to TRBJ2-7; no reliable D call. V gave up 8 bases and J gave up 2 bases, with 16 bases separating them. The CDR3 is 14 amino acids. The V gene's germline CDR1 is SNHLY and CDR2 FYNNEI. The CDR3 loop is CASADGWSAYEQYF. For the CDR3, the DNA is TGTGCCAGCGCCGACGGGTGGAGCGCCTACGAGCAGTACTTC.

V gene TRBV6-5 combines with J gene TRBJ1-1; 7 bases fit TRBD1. With 5 bases clipped from V and 5 bases from J, the junction kept 11 bases outside the gene matches. Germline loops: CDR1 MNHEY, CDR2 SVGAGI. This CDR3 spans 15 amino acids. The CDR3 sequence: CASSTSRGQYTEAFF. CDR3 DNA: TGTGCCAGCAGTACCTCCCGGGGACAGTATACTGAAGCTTTCTTT.

In nucleotides, the CDR3 is TGTGCCAGCAGTGTAAGGAGCCGCTACGAGCAGTACTTC. Residues: CASSVRSRYEQYF. The chain recombines TRBV2 with TRBJ2-7; D is uncertain. The V end was cut by 4 bases, the J end by 3 bases, with 10 bases between. Germline assignment: CDR1 SNHLY and CDR2 FYNNEI. The CDR3 sequence is 13 residues long.

The chain joins TRBV6-5 to TRBJ2-5; D uncertain. The CDR3 is 12 amino acids. Trimming cost V 4 bases and J 5 bases, with 8 bases left between them. The germline V gene has CDR1 MNHEY and CDR2 SVGAGI. CDR3 sequence reads: CASSSTRETQYF. CDR3 bases: TGTGCCAGCAGTTCCACTCGCGAGACCCAGTACTTC.

The V call is TRBV29-1, the J call TRBJ2-1, with D uncertain. Germline CDR1 is SQVTM and CDR2 is ANQGSEA. The CDR3 runs to 13 residues. V was cut by 4 bases and J by 2 bases, with 9 bases left in between. The CDR3 nucleotides are TGCAGCGTTGCCAATCTACCCTACAATGAGCAGTTCTTC. Protein: CSVANLPYNEQFF.

The J gene is TRBJ1-2, the V gene TRBV19, with 10 positions matching TRBD1. V was clipped by 7 bases and J by 4 bases; unmatched bases: 9. Germline lookup yields CDR1 LNHDA and CDR2 SQIVND (reference sequence). The CDR3 sequence is 15 residues long. The CDR3 nucleotides are TGTGCCAGTAACCAACCGGGACAGGGGATCTATGGCTACACCTTC. Amino acids: CASNQPGQGIYGYTF.